A selection of T cell receptor beta chains follows, all from one sample in a study of T cell repertoires in cytomegalovirus infection. From the reads, TCRdb called clonotypes with MiXCR, one entry per CDR3 protein. The data show about 600,000 distinct CDR3 sequences, roughly 26% seen once. Sequencing used CD8+ T cells from PBMCs. The receptors were sampled from a human donor in good health (CMV status not recorded). Some clones in this sample may be carry-over from other donors' samples. Each CDR3 is given with its conserved first and last residue. D genes are given only for firm matches. Not all rows give a size; the values are once, few, many and, for expanded clones, a class.

13	TRBV12-3/TRBV12-4	-	-	TRBJ2-5	CASSFSRTETQYF	TGTGCCAGCAGTTTCTCTAGAACAGAGACCCAGTACTTC
15	TRBV7-2	many	TRBD1	TRBJ1-5	CASSFGQGANQPQHF	TGTGCCAGCAGCTTTGGACAGGGGGCAAACCAGCCCCAGCATTTT
13	TRBV7-6	many	TRBD1	TRBJ1-1	CASSQRDRVEAFF	TGTGCCAGCAGCCAGCGGGACAGGGTGGAAGCTTTCTTT
14	TRBV4-2	-	-	TRBJ2-3	CASSQDRAAGSQYF	TGTGCCAGCAGCCAAGATCGAGCCGCGGGTTCGCAGTATTTT
16	TRBV20-1	few	TRBD1	TRBJ1-2	CSVATTIPGQGFGYTF	TGCAGTGTTGCAACGACAATTCCGGGACAGGGGTTTGGCTACACCTTC
14	TRBV7-8	many	-	TRBJ2-7	CASSSLGGPYEQYF	TGTGCCAGCAGCTCGCTAGGGGGTCCCTACGAGCAGTACTTC
19	TRBV7-2	many	-	TRBJ2-2	CASSLAATVYRFPPGELFF	TGTGCCAGCAGCTTAGCGGCGACCGTATACAGGTTTCCACCGGGGGAGCTGTTTTTT
12	TRBV5-6	-	-	TRBJ1-2	CASSPSSHGYTF	TGTGCCAGCAGCCCAAGTTCTCATGGCTACACCTTC
20	TRBV2	-	TRBD2	TRBJ2-3	CASSEYYGTSGGVVRDTQYF	TGTGCCAGCAGTGAATATTATGGGACTAGCGGGGGGGTCGTACGAGATACGCAGTATTTT
16	TRBV28	few	-	TRBJ2-4	CASSLPQAGVKNIQYF	TGTGCCAGCAGTTTGCCCCAGGCGGGTGTCAAAAACATTCAGTACTTC
17	TRBV7-6	few	TRBD2	TRBJ2-6	CASSLRREGSGANVLTF	TGTGCCAGCAGCTTAAGGAGGGAGGGCTCTGGGGCCAACGTCCTGACTTTC
12	TRBV2	-	-	TRBJ1-1	CASISRPTEAFF	TGTGCCAGCATCTCCCGGCCCACTGAAGCTTTCTTT
16	TRBV28	few	TRBD1	TRBJ1-3	CASSSHSSGGRNTIYF	TGTGCCAGCAGTTCCCATTCCTCAGGGGGCCGAAACACCATATATTTT
13	TRBV7-2	few	-	TRBJ2-1	CASSPLTGNEQFF	TGTGCCAGCAGCCCCTTGACGGGAAATGAGCAGTTCTTC
13	TRBV20-1	-	-	TRBJ1-2	CSARDKANYGYTF	TGCAGTGCTAGAGATAAAGCTAACTATGGCTACACCTTC
15	TRBV29-1	many	-	TRBJ1-3	CSVPDSGRTGNTIYF	TGCAGCGTCCCTGATAGCGGCCGAACTGGAAACACCATATATTTT
13	TRBV7-9	few	-	TRBJ2-5	CASSLELKETQYF	TGTGCCAGCAGCTTAGAACTAAAAGAGACCCAGTACTTC
16	TRBV6-2/TRBV6-3	many	-	TRBJ2-2	CASSYSKGLWTGELFF	TGTGCCAGCAGTTACTCTAAGGGACTGTGGACCGGGGAGCTGTTTTTT
15	TRBV4-2	many	-	TRBJ1-2	CASSQGFEIPYGYTF	TGTGCCAGCAGCCAAGGGTTTGAGATTCCTTATGGCTACACCTTC
14	TRBV5-1	-	-	TRBJ2-2	CASSLRAPTGELFF	TGCGCCAGCAGCTTGAGGGCCCCCACCGGGGAGCTGTTTTTT
15	TRBV6-6	-	-	TRBJ2-7	CASRARDHRSYEQYF	TGTGCCAGCAGGGCCCGGGACCATCGCTCCTACGAGCAGTACTTC
13	TRBV6-6	few	-	TRBJ1-1	CASSAGSKGEAFF	TGTGCCAGCAGTGCCGGGAGCAAAGGTGAAGCTTTCTTT
15	TRBV7-9	few	-	TRBJ2-7	CASSLVQERPYEQYF	TGTGCCAGCAGCTTAGTACAGGAGCGCCCCTACGAGCAGTACTTC
15	TRBV7-3	many	TRBD2	TRBJ2-3	CASSLLGGGTDTQYF	TGTGCCAGCAGCTTATTGGGGGGGGGCACAGATACGCAGTATTTT
15	TRBV6-1	many	-	TRBJ2-7	CASSEAWAVAYEQYF	TGTGCCAGCAGTGAAGCGTGGGCCGTCGCCTACGAGCAGTACTTC
14	TRBV7-6	many	TRBD1	TRBJ1-1	CASTLRQGRGEAFF	TGTGCCAGCACCCTGAGACAGGGGAGGGGTGAAGCTTTCTTT
10	TRBV29-1	many	-	TRBJ2-3	CSVVGDTQYF	TGCAGCGTTGTTGGGGATACGCAGTATTTT
15	TRBV6-4	few	TRBD2	TRBJ2-3	CASSDSGGYTDTQYF	TGTGCCAGCAGTGACTCGGGGGGGTACACAGATACGCAGTATTTT
13	TRBV7-2	many	-	TRBJ2-1	CASSSFRLNEQFF	TGTGCCAGCAGCTCCTTCCGCCTGAATGAGCAGTTCTTC
15	TRBV6-5	-	-	TRBJ2-5	CASSYATAGQETQYF	TGTGCCAGCAGTTACGCTACAGCGGGTCAAGAGACCCAGTACTTC
17	TRBV5-1	-	TRBD2	TRBJ2-5	CASSLYSSGGAFETQYF	TGCGCCAGCAGCCTCTACTCTAGCGGGGGGGCCTTTGAGACCCAGTACTTC
15	TRBV7-2	-	TRBD2	TRBJ2-3	CASSHGGGASDTQYF	TGTGCCAGCAGCCACGGGGGGGGGGCCTCAGATACGCAGTATTTT
14	TRBV7-9	-	-	TRBJ2-1	CASSPALYSYEQFF	TGTGCCAGCAGCCCGGCCCTTTATTCATATGAGCAGTTCTTC
12	TRBV10-3	-	-	TRBJ2-3	CAISAGTDTQYF	TGTGCCATCAGTGCAGGGACCGATACGCAGTATTTT
16	TRBV14	-	-	TRBJ2-1	CASSQEDGGPYNEQFF	TGTGCCAGCAGCCAAGAGGACGGGGGGCCCTACAATGAGCAGTTCTTC
17	TRBV6-1	few	-	TRBJ1-4	CASSYDGITGTNEKLFF	TGTGCCAGCAGTTACGATGGGATCACCGGAACTAATGAAAAACTGTTTTTT
14	TRBV28	once	TRBD2	TRBJ2-3	CASSLYGGVDTQYF	TGTGCCAGCAGTTTATACGGGGGGGTAGATACGCAGTATTTT
15	TRBV7-2	many	TRBD2	TRBJ2-5	CASSSPLAEVETQYF	TGTGCCAGCAGCTCCCCACTAGCGGAAGTGGAGACCCAGTACTTC
8	TRBV29-1	-	-	TRBJ2-1	CSVPEQFF	TGCAGCGTCCCTGAGCAGTTCTTC
16	TRBV15	-	-	TRBJ2-1	CATVGSGSGPYNEQFF	TGTGCCACCGTTGGGTCAGGGTCCGGGCCCTACAATGAGCAGTTCTTC
14	TRBV11-1	few	-	TRBJ2-3	CASSFRGTADTQYF	TGTGCCAGCAGTTTTCGGGGGACCGCAGATACGCAGTATTTT
13	TRBV12-3/TRBV12-4	-	-	TRBJ1-2	CASSTGTIYGYTF	TGTGCCAGCAGTACCGGGACGATCTATGGCTACACCTTC
18	TRBV11-2	-	TRBD1	TRBJ2-2	CASSLEGGDRGRTGELFF	TGTGCCAGCAGCTTAGAGGGGGGGGACAGGGGGCGGACCGGGGAGCTGTTTTTT
15	TRBV28	-	TRBD1	TRBJ1-5	CASSFLTGGNQPQHF	TGTGCCAGCAGTTTCCTGACAGGGGGAAATCAGCCCCAGCATTTT
15	TRBV6-2/TRBV6-3	once	-	TRBJ2-3	CAGSLAEKGTDTQYF	TGTGCCGGCAGTTTAGCGGAAAAAGGCACAGATACGCAGTATTTT
13	TRBV20-1	few	-	TRBJ1-2	CSARKGQYYGYTF	TGCAGTGCTAGGAAAGGACAGTACTATGGCTACACCTTC
14	TRBV19	-	-	TRBJ1-1	CASSIVGGYTEAFF	TGTGCCAGTAGTATAGTCGGGGGCTACACTGAAGCTTTCTTT
15	TRBV7-4	few	TRBD2	TRBJ2-5	CASSTSGGPQETQYF	TGTGCCAGCAGCACTAGCGGGGGGCCCCAAGAGACCCAGTACTTC
14	TRBV29-1	few	TRBD1	TRBJ2-1	CSVEWDRGVNEQFF	TGCAGCGTTGAATGGGACAGGGGGGTCAATGAGCAGTTCTTC
14	TRBV12-3/TRBV12-4	many	-	TRBJ1-1	CASSLATTRTEAFF	TGTGCCAGCAGTTTGGCCACGACAAGGACGGAAGCTTTCTTT
19	TRBV7-9	-	TRBD2	TRBJ2-1	CASSGSGTSGGRAQHEQFF	TGTGCCAGCAGCGGCTCCGGGACTAGCGGGGGGCGGGCCCAACATGAGCAGTTCTTC
15	TRBV7-8	many	-	TRBJ2-1	CASSYPGTDLMGQFF	TGTGCCAGCAGCTATCCGGGGACTGACCTAATGGGGCAGTTCTTC
11	TRBV7-9	few	-	TRBJ2-2	CAWRDAGELFF	TGTGCCTGGAGGGACGCCGGGGAGCTGTTTTTT
17	TRBV6-2/TRBV6-3	few	-	TRBJ1-1	CASSYLGTQFMNTEAFF	TGTGCCAGCAGTTACCTCGGCACCCAGTTTATGAACACTGAAGCTTTCTTT
17	TRBV3-1	-	-	TRBJ2-1	CASSPYPDKLAYNEQFF	TGTGCCAGCAGCCCCTATCCGGACAAACTGGCATACAATGAGCAGTTCTTC
16	TRBV5-1	-	-	TRBJ2-2	CASSLEGAQNTGELFF	TGCGCCAGCAGCTTAGAAGGCGCCCAGAACACCGGGGAGCTGTTTTTT
16	TRBV20-1	few	TRBD2	TRBJ2-5	CSALPGTSGGAETQYF	TGCAGTGCCCTTCCCGGGACTAGCGGGGGTGCGGAGACCCAGTACTTC